The following is a TCR beta chain sequence with its context. Its antigen is not known. The entirety of the isolated RNA underwent reverse transcription, so expressed TCRB transcripts were sequenced. The study sequenced naive, central memory and regulatory T cell samples to an average of about 4 million reads. The table came from immunoSEQ multiplex PCR; TCRdb's copy has only in-frame clones and leaves some out. Of more than 300,000 clones listed, roughly 12% are singletons. The entry originates in a study of beta chain features in type 1 diabetes. Each of the sorted populations had a purity greater than 98%. Overall study findings and caveats: Within patients, naive, central memory and Treg TCRB repertoires seemed more similar than within healthy donors. There was a moderate but significant shortening of TCRB CDR3s in all four CD4+ subsets of Type 1 diabetes patients.

Per the germline V gene, CDR1 is DFQATT and CDR2 is SNEGSKA (reference sequence). This CDR3 region has 10 residues. The gene calls are TRBV20-1 and TRBJ2-7, with D unclear. The DNA end favors TRBJ2-5, so the J call may be wrong. The sample taken for sequencing was naive CD4+ T cells from blood. The TCR originated in a woman between 18 and 29 years old with type 1 diabetes. In DNA, the CDR3 is TGCAGTGTCAGCTGGGAGACCCAGTACTTC. This encodes CSVSWETQYF.